The 31 T cell receptor beta chains below were found in one sample sequenced in a study of spatial heterogeneity in lung cancer. Regarding time point: sample taken at primary tumor resection. A single record per CDR3 protein comes from TCRdb applying MiXCR to the 5' RACE reads. There are approximately 12,000 distinct CDR3 sequences in the sample; 5.1% occur only once, and roughly 24% lies in the top ten. Study-level points and caveats: Tumor mutation counts were tracked by expanded intratumoral alpha and beta TCR counts.

Antigens for these TCRs are unknown. The material sequenced was lung tumor tissue, taken at surgery. The source is a male donor with early-stage non-small cell lung cancer.

This clonotype came up many times. The genes are TRBV18 and TRBJ2-1; 12 nucleotides agree with TRBD1. CDR1 and CDR2 (germline): KGHSH, LQKENI. The CDR3 has 15 residues. Unmatched junction bases numbered 5, after V lost 5 bases and J lost 6 bases. In nucleotides, the CDR3 is TGTGCCAGCTCAGACCGGGACAGGGGGCCCAATGAGCAGTTCTTC. Translation gives CASSDRDRGPNEQFF. Full variable domain (outside the CDR3, taken from reference TRBV18 and TRBJ2-1): NAGVMQNPRHLVRRRGQEARLRCSPMKGHSHVYWYRQLPEEGLKFMVYLQKENIIDESGMPKERFSAEFPKEGPSILRIQQVVRGDSAAYFCASSDRDRGPNEQFFGPGTRLTVL.

In this sample, this clonotype turned up many times. J is TRBJ2-6 and V is TRBV5-4; D is perhaps TRBD2 (5 bases). CDR3 size: 19 residues. V was shortened by 5 bases and J by 0 bases, with 21 bases between the two germline ends. Germline-derived CDR1 and CDR2 are SGHNT and YYREEE (reference sequence). The CDR3 region has the DNA TGTGCCAGCAGTTCCCCTCCGGGGTCGTCTAGCTCTGGGGCCAACGTCCTGACTTTC. It specifies CASSSPPGSSSSGANVLTF.

The sample holds many counts of this clonotype. This sequence joins TRBV5-1 and TRBJ2-2, with TRBD1 matching 7 bases. Trimming at V came to 4 bases and at J to 5 bases, leaving 8 bases not matched to a gene. The CDR3 is made up of 15 amino acids. The V gene's germline CDR1 is SGHRS and CDR2 YFSETQ. The CDR3 DNA follows: TGCGCCAGCAGCGTAGTCCAGGGGGATACCGGGGAGCTGTTTTTT. Its translation: CASSVVQGDTGELFF.

This clonotype has ten or more counts. The rearrangement uses TRBV27 and TRBJ1-5, with D possibly TRBD1 on 6 matching bases. Trimming stripped 5 bases from V and 0 bases from J, with 20 bases between. The CDR3 contains 18 residues. Germline loops: CDR1 MNHEY, CDR2 SMNVEV (reference sequence). Written as DNA, the CDR3 is TGTGCCAGCAGTCACCGGGACACCCTGTCCCGTAGCAATCAGCCCCAGCATTTT. Protein product: CASSHRDTLSRSNQPQHF.

This clonotype was recorded at least ten times. The chain couples TRBV7-2 to TRBJ2-5, with D unresolved. The CDR3 spans 13 residues. Trimming took off 0 bases at V and 4 bases at J, with 6 bases between the two ends. Germline CDR1 is SGHTA and CDR2 is FQGNSA. In DNA, the CDR3 is TGTGCCAGCAGCTTAGCCCACCGAGAGACCCAGTACTTC. It encodes CASSLAHRETQYF.

By sample share, this clonotype is large (0.1 to 1%). The chain combines TRBV20-1 with TRBJ2-7; TRBD2 agrees at 8 bases. Germline V gives CDR1 DFQATT, CDR2 SNEGSKA (reference sequence). The CDR3 consists of 12 residues. With V trimmed by 3 bases and J by 4 bases, 2 bases remained unmatched. This chain's CDR3 is CSASGGAYEQYF. The DNA of the CDR3 is TGCAGTGCTAGCGGGGGGGCTTACGAGCAGTACTTC.

This clonotype was seen at least ten times. CDR3: CASSRTYADTQYF. The CDR3 DNA sequence: TGTGCCAGCAGCCGGACTTACGCAGATACGCAGTATTTT. The genes are TRBV14 and TRBJ2-3, with D tentatively TRBD2 (5 bases). Germline V lookup: CDR1 SGHDN, CDR2 FVKESK. The CDR3 is 13 residues long. The V and J ends lost 4 bases and 4 bases respectively, with 9 bases between them.

This clonotype has ten or more counts. The chain links TRBV7-2 to TRBJ2-3; D is uncertain. Germline V gives CDR1 SGHTA, CDR2 FQGNSA. V lost 4 bases and J lost 4, with 9 bases in between. This CDR3 contains 13 residues. CDR3 loop: CASSWGPPDTQYF. CDR3 bases: TGTGCCAGCAGCTGGGGTCCTCCAGATACGCAGTATTTT.

In this sample, this clonotype turned up many times. This chain connects TRBV20-1 to TRBJ1-1, with 8 bases identical to TRBD1. Looked up from germline, CDR1 is DFQATT and CDR2 is SNEGSKA (reference sequence). The CDR3 covers 15 residues. V was pared by 5 bases and J by 2 bases, with 10 bases of the junction left unmatched. The CDR3 nucleotides are TGCAGTGCTCGACAGGGGCGACGAGAAAACACTGAAGCTTTCTTT. Protein: CSARQGRRENTEAFF.

This clonotype was counted ten times or more. J is TRBJ1-2 and V is TRBV7-6; 7 nucleotides match TRBD1. The germline gives CDR1 SGHVS, CDR2 FNYEAQ. CDR3 length equals 17 residues. After removal of 2 bases from V and 4 bases from J, the junction contained 13 bases not matched to a gene. CDR3: CASSLRTGPRFPYGYTF. The CDR3 nucleotides are TGTGCCAGCAGCTTACGGACAGGCCCTCGGTTCCCCTATGGCTACACCTTC.

This clonotype was recorded at least ten times. The rearrangement uses TRBV15 and TRBJ2-3, with TRBD1 identical over 9 bases. The length of the CDR3 is 15 residues. Germline values: CDR1 LNHNV, CDR2 YYDKDF (reference sequence). V lost 8 bases and J lost 7; bases outside the gene matches: 13. The chain's CDR3 is CATGPPGTGRHTQYF. DNA for the CDR3: TGTGCCACCGGACCTCCCGGGACAGGGCGACATACGCAGTATTTT.

This clonotype was counted many times. The gene calls are TRBV2 and TRBJ2-2; D could derive from TRBD1 or TRBD2 (5 bases each). This CDR3 has 15 residues. V was clipped by 6 bases and J by 1 base, with 12 bases between them. Germline assignment: CDR1 SNHLY and CDR2 FYNNEI. The CDR3 is CASSGDGENTGELFF. The DNA of the CDR3 is TGTGCCAGCAGCGGGGACGGGGAGAACACCGGGGAGCTGTTTTTT.

Many counts were recorded for this clonotype. CDR3 bases: TGCAGTGCGGATGCCGGGACAGGGGTATACGAGCAGTACTTC. It specifies CSADAGTGVYEQYF. The gene calls are TRBV20-1 and TRBJ2-7; TRBD1 agrees at 10 bases. The V segment lost 6 bases and the J segment 4 bases; nucleotides outside the gene matches: 9. The germline gives CDR1 DFQATT, CDR2 SNEGSKA (reference sequence). This CDR3 has 14 amino acids.

This clonotype was recorded at least ten times. The chain combines TRBV7-8 with TRBJ2-4; 12 nucleotides align to TRBD2. V lost 2 bases to trimming and J lost 0 bases; unmatched junction nucleotides: 2. This CDR3 region has 17 residues. From germline, CDR1 is SGHVS and CDR2 FQNEAQ. In nucleotides, the CDR3 is TGTGCCAGCAGCTTAATACTAGCGGGGGGAGCCAAAAACATTCAGTACTTC. It encodes CASSLILAGGAKNIQYF. The full variable domain, rest sourced from reference TRBV7-8 and TRBJ2-4, is GAGVSQSPRYKVAKRGQDVALRCDPISGHVSLFWYQQALGQGPEFLTYFQNEAQLDKSGLPSDRFFAERPEGSVSTLKIQRTQQEDSAVYLCASSLILAGGAKNIQYFGAGTRLSVL.

This clonotype was counted only a few times. The rearrangement uses TRBV13 and TRBJ2-3; tentative D call: TRBD1 (6 bases). Per the germline V gene, CDR1 is PRHDT and CDR2 is FYEKMQ (reference sequence). V lost 3 bases to trimming and J lost 6 bases, with 13 bases between them. The CDR3 is 14 amino acids. Here the CDR3 DNA reads TGTGCCAGCAGCTTCCAGGGGATATCGGATACGCAGTATTTT. Protein product: CASSFQGISDTQYF.

This clonotype showed up many times. The chain carries TRBV20-1 and TRBJ2-3; D is possibly TRBD1 or TRBD2 (5 bases each). With 6 bases removed from V and 1 base from J, the gap between germline ends came to 20 bases. Germline CDR1 and CDR2: DFQATT and SNEGSKA (reference sequence). The CDR3 is 16 amino acids. The CDR3 nucleotides are TGCAGTGCCGCCGGGACGCAGGCAGCTCGCACAGATACGCAGTATTTT. Residues: CSAAGTQAARTDTQYF.

Only a few counts were recorded for this clonotype. The V gene is TRBV2, the J gene TRBJ1-2; TRBD1 agrees at 12 bases. Germline values: CDR1 SNHLY, CDR2 FYNNEI. The CDR3 spans 13 residues. Losses at the gene ends were 6 bases for V and 8 bases for J; bases not matched to a gene: 4. The CDR3 region is CASSGDRGRGYTF. The CDR3, as DNA: TGTGCCAGCAGCGGGGACAGGGGGCGAGGCTACACCTTC.

This clonotype has more than one count but fewer than ten. J is TRBJ1-5 and V is TRBV4-3; D not resolved. CDR1 is LGHNA, CDR2 YSLEER, per germline. Trimming stripped 0 bases from V and 0 bases from J, with 9 bases between. CDR3 length: 16 residues. The chain's CDR3 is CASSQDVGYSNQPQHF. CDR3 coding DNA: TGCGCCAGCAGCCAAGATGTAGGGTATAGCAATCAGCCCCAGCATTTT.

This clonotype was recorded many times. V is TRBV5-1 and J is TRBJ2-3; 10 nucleotides line up with TRBD1. In germline, CDR1 is SGHRS, CDR2 YFSETQ. The CDR3 loop spans 15 amino acids. V shed 2 bases and J 5 bases; nucleotides not matched to a gene: 5. The CDR3 loop is CASSFDRGRRDTQYF. The CDR3 DNA reads TGCGCCAGCAGCTTCGACAGGGGGCGCAGAGATACGCAGTATTTT.

This clonotype was counted a few times. This rearrangement joins TRBV29-1 to TRBJ2-3, with D possibly called TRBD1 or TRBD2 (5 bases each). Germline loops: CDR1 SQVTM, CDR2 ANQGSEA. Between the trimmed V and J ends, which lost 5 bases and 10 bases, there was a span of 13 bases. The length of the CDR3 is 11 residues. CDR3 region: CSVTVGRPQYF. CDR3 DNA sequence: TGCAGCGTTACCGTGGGACGACCGCAGTATTTT.

This clonotype was found a few times. As DNA, the CDR3 is TGCGCCAGCAGCCAAGAGCTAGCAGATACGCAGTATTTT. Translating it yields CASSQELADTQYF. V gene TRBV4-3 combines with J gene TRBJ2-3; D unclear. The CDR3 loop spans 13 amino acids. Trimming left V 0 bases short and J 4 bases short, with 5 bases between. CDR1 and CDR2 (germline): LGHNA, YSLEER.

The table lists this clonotype with many counts. V and J are TRBV5-6 and TRBJ2-4; D gene ambiguous. Looked up from germline, CDR1 is SGHDT and CDR2 is YYEEEE. The CDR3 is made up of 14 amino acids. V was pared by 0 bases and J by 5 bases, with 9 bases between. The CDR3 reads CASSLGPTQNIQYF. Written as DNA, the CDR3 is TGTGCCAGCAGCTTGGGGCCCACTCAAAACATTCAGTACTTC.

This clonotype was recorded many times. The chain combines TRBV2 with TRBJ2-1, with D maybe TRBD1 (6 bases). V shed 1 base and J shed 9 bases, with 16 bases lying between them. The CDR3 loop spans 15 amino acids. Germline V gives CDR1 SNHLY, CDR2 FYNNEI. In DNA form, the CDR3 reads TGTGCCAGCAGTGAAGACCAGGGGATCGGGATTGAGCAGTTCTTC. Amino acids: CASSEDQGIGIEQFF.

This clonotype has a count of ten or more. The chain joins TRBV7-2 to TRBJ1-5; D is unclear. The CDR3 sequence is 13 residues long. V gave up 2 bases and J gave up 6 bases, with 8 bases separating them. Germline CDR1 and CDR2: SGHTA and FQGNSA. CDR3 coding DNA: TGTGCCAGCAGCTTAAGTAGGTCTCAGCCCCAGCATTTT. It specifies CASSLSRSQPQHF.

This clonotype occurred many times. The chain is built from TRBV14 and TRBJ2-7; TRBD2 matches 9 bases. Germline assignment: CDR1 SGHDN and CDR2 FVKESK. J was trimmed by 9 bases and V by 5 bases; bases with no gene match: 11. The CDR3 contains 14 residues. The CDR3 sequence: CASSGGSGGRSQYF. The DNA of the CDR3 is TGTGCCAGCAGCGGGGGTAGCGGGGGCCGTTCGCAGTACTTC.

This clonotype has a count of ten or more. This rearrangement joins TRBV20-1 to TRBJ1-5; tentative D call: TRBD1 (6 bases). Germline CDR1 DFQATT, CDR2 SNEGSKA (reference sequence). CDR3 length equals 15 residues. Trimming removed 6 bases at V and 3 bases at J, with 18 bases between. The CDR3, as DNA: TGCAGTGCCAATAGGGGGATGTACCCCAATCAGCCCCAGCATTTT. It translates to CSANRGMYPNQPQHF.

This clonotype is classed as medium-sized (0.01 to 0.1%). This chain uses TRBV28 with TRBJ2-5; 7 bases map to TRBD1. CDR1 is MDHEN, CDR2 SYDVKM, per germline. The CDR3 sequence is 15 residues long. Trimming took 3 bases from V and 4 from J; bases not matched to a gene: 8. CDR3 sequence reads: CASSFSGRGRETQYF. The CDR3 DNA is TGTGCCAGCAGTTTCTCCGGCAGGGGGAGAGAGACCCAGTACTTC. Full variable domain (outside the CDR3, taken from reference TRBV28 and TRBJ2-5): DVKVTQSSRYLVKRTGEKVFLECVQDMDHENMFWYRQDPGLGLRLIYFSYDVKMKEKGDIPEGYSVSREKKERFSLILESASTNQTSMYLCASSFSGRGRETQYFGPGTRLLVL.

At least ten counts were recorded for this clonotype. The V call is TRBV9, the J call TRBJ2-1, with 7 bases matching TRBD2. The V and J ends lost 4 bases and 3 bases, in that order; junction bases with no gene match: 10. The length of the CDR3 is 16 residues. Looked up from germline, CDR1 is SGDLS and CDR2 is YYNGEE. The CDR3 nucleotides are TGTGCCAGCAGCATTCAGGGACTATCGATCTACAATGAGCAGTTCTTC. As protein: CASSIQGLSIYNEQFF.

Many counts were recorded for this clonotype. V and J are TRBV3-1 and TRBJ2-7, with 7 bases that match TRBD2. Germline assignment: CDR1 LGHDT and CDR2 YNNKEL (reference sequence). V was pared by 1 base and J by 0 bases, with 6 bases of the junction left unmatched. The CDR3 extends over 16 amino acids. CDR3 sequence (DNA): TGTGCCAGCAGCCAAGGGGCAGCGGGGACCTCCTACGAGCAGTACTTC. Its translation is CASSQGAAGTSYEQYF.

This clonotype was counted at least ten times. This rearrangement joins TRBV28 to TRBJ2-2; maybe TRBD1 (5 bases). Germline CDR1 reads MDHEN; CDR2 reads SYDVKM. V lost 7 bases, J lost 1 base, and 7 bases lay in between. CDR3 length: 13 amino acids. CDR3 amino acids: CASMTVNTGELFF. The CDR3 bases are TGTGCCAGCATGACAGTGAACACCGGGGAGCTGTTTTTT.

This clonotype was detected many times. This sequence joins TRBV7-2 and TRBJ2-5; D is unclear. CDR1 is SGHTA and CDR2 is FQGNSA in the germline V gene. V lost 2 bases, J lost 1 base, and 8 bases lay in between. CDR3 length: 14 amino acids. Here the CDR3 reads CASSLMGSQETQYF. Written as DNA, the CDR3 is TGTGCCAGCAGCTTAATGGGTTCCCAAGAGACCCAGTACTTC.